Listed below are T cell receptor beta chains from one sample, sequenced in a study of shared clonotypes between healthy human individuals. Using immunoSEQ multiplex PCR, the repertoire was profiled, and TCRdb retains in-frame clones only, with some absent. The data hold over a million clones, with around 98.5% observed a single time. Sequencing was carried out using naive CD4+ T cells sorted from blood. All receptors derive from a man aged 25-40 years in good health. The CDR3 runs from the conserved cysteine through the conserved F or W. D genes are given only for firm matches.

J gene: TRBJ2-1
V gene: TRBV7-2
D gene: -
CDR3 length: 13
CDR3 protein: CASSPPGNNEQFF

J gene: TRBJ1-5
V gene: TRBV7-2
D gene: -
CDR3 length: 17
CDR3 protein: CASSLFSRGGTDQPQHF

J gene: TRBJ2-5
V gene: TRBV2
D gene: -
CDR3 length: 15
CDR3 protein: CASRPYRVLQETQYF

J gene: TRBJ2-3
V gene: TRBV18
D gene: -
CDR3 length: 13
CDR3 protein: CASSLSYTDTQYF

J gene: TRBJ2-3
V gene: TRBV29-1
D gene: -
CDR3 length: 14
CDR3 protein: CSVDQMLQLDTQYF

J gene: TRBJ2-1
V gene: TRBV10-1
D gene: -
CDR3 length: 15
CDR3 protein: CASSEQGNIYNEQFF

J gene: TRBJ2-2
V gene: TRBV5-8
D gene: -
CDR3 length: 14
CDR3 protein: CATRRGASPGELFF

J gene: TRBJ1-4
V gene: TRBV28
D gene: -
CDR3 length: 12
CDR3 protein: CASSLRGHGLFF

J gene: TRBJ2-6
V gene: TRBV27
D gene: TRBD1
CDR3 length: 17
CDR3 protein: CASSWDSPSAGANVLTF

J gene: TRBJ2-5
V gene: TRBV11-3
D gene: TRBD2
CDR3 length: 15
CDR3 protein: CASSRLAGEGETQYF

J gene: TRBJ1-4
V gene: TRBV18
D gene: -
CDR3 length: 15
CDR3 protein: CASSPRGSTNEKLFF

J gene: TRBJ1-1
V gene: TRBV27
D gene: -
CDR3 length: 14
CDR3 protein: CASSLLGVNTEAFF

J gene: TRBJ1-4
V gene: TRBV7-2
D gene: -
CDR3 length: 13
CDR3 protein: CASSLFTREKLFF

J gene: TRBJ2-5
V gene: TRBV14
D gene: -
CDR3 length: 15
CDR3 protein: CASSQVLRDQETQYF

J gene: TRBJ2-1
V gene: TRBV7-2
D gene: -
CDR3 length: 14
CDR3 protein: CASSPPGFYNEQFF

J gene: TRBJ2-1
V gene: TRBV27
D gene: TRBD1
CDR3 length: 17
CDR3 protein: CASSFLSGTGYHNEQFF

J gene: TRBJ2-2
V gene: TRBV5-1
D gene: TRBD2
CDR3 length: 17
CDR3 protein: CASSYSAGTRPHGELFF

J gene: TRBJ1-5
V gene: TRBV5-6
D gene: -
CDR3 length: 15
CDR3 protein: CASSFGPIINQPQHF

J gene: TRBJ1-2
V gene: TRBV7-9
D gene: -
CDR3 length: 12
CDR3 protein: CASTQVSYGYTF

J gene: TRBJ2-3
V gene: TRBV11-3
D gene: -
CDR3 length: 15
CDR3 protein: CASSLGGERSDTQYF

J gene: TRBJ2-7
V gene: TRBV27
D gene: -
CDR3 length: 14
CDR3 protein: CASSRGDFRYEQYF

J gene: TRBJ2-7
V gene: TRBV2
D gene: -
CDR3 length: 12
CDR3 protein: CASSDWINQQYF

J gene: TRBJ2-7
V gene: TRBV19
D gene: -
CDR3 length: 15
CDR3 protein: CASSIDLRIQGEQYF

J gene: TRBJ2-7
V gene: TRBV9
D gene: TRBD1
CDR3 length: 14
CDR3 protein: CASSVEDRDYEQYF

J gene: TRBJ2-5
V gene: TRBV5-5
D gene: TRBD2
CDR3 length: 14
CDR3 protein: CASGIAGGLETQYF

J gene: TRBJ2-7
V gene: TRBV9
D gene: TRBD2
CDR3 length: 15
CDR3 protein: CASSVEGAGRYEQYF